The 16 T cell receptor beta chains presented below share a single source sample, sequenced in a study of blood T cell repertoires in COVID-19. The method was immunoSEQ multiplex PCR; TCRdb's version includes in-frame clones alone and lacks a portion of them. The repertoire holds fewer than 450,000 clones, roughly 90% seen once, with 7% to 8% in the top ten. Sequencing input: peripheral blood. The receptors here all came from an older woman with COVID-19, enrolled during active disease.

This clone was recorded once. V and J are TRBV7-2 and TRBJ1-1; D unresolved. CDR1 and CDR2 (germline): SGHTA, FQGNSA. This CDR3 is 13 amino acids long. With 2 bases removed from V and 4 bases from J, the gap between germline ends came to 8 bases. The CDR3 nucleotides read TGTGCCAGCAGCTTACGGGAACCCACTGAAGCTTTCTTT. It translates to CASSLREPTEAFF.

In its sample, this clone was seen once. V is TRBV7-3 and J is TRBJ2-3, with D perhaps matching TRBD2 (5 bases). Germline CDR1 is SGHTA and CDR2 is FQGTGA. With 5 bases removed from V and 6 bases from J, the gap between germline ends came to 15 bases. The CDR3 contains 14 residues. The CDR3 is CASSPTKGPDTQYF. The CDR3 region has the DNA TGTGCCAGCAGCCCGACTAAGGGTCCCGATACGCAGTATTTT.

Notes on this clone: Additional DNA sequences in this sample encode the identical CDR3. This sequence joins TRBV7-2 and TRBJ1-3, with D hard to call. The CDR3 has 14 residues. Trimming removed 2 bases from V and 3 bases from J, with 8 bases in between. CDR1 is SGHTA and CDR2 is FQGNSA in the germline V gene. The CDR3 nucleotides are TGTGCCAGCAGCTTAAGAGGCAGTGGAAACACCATATATTTT. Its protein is CASSLRGSGNTIYF.

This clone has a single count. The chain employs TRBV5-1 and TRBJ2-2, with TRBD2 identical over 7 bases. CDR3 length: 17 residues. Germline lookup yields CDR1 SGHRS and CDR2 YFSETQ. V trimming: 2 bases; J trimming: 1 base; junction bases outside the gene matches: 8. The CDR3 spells CASSLLGGSGNTGELFF. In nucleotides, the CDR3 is TGCGCCAGCAGCTTACTTGGCGGGAGCGGGAACACCGGGGAGCTGTTTTTT.

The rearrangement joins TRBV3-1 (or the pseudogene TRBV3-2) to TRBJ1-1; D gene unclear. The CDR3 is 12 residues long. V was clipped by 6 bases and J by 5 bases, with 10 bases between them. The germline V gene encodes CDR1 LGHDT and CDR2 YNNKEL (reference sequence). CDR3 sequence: CASSQTRTEAFF. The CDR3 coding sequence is TGTGCCAGCAGTCAGACAAGGACTGAAGCTTTCTTT.

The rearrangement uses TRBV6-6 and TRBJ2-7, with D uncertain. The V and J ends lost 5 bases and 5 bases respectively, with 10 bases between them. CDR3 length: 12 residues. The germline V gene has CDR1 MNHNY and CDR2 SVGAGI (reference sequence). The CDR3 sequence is CASSGLRDEQYF. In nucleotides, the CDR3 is TGTGCCAGCAGTGGATTACGGGACGAGCAGTACTTC.

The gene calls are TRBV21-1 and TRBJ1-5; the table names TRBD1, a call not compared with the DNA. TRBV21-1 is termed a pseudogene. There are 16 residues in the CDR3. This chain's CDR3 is CASRPTGQPLRVAQHF. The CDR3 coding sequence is TGTGCCAGCAGGCCTACCGGACAGCCCCTAAGAGTAGCCCAGCATTTT.

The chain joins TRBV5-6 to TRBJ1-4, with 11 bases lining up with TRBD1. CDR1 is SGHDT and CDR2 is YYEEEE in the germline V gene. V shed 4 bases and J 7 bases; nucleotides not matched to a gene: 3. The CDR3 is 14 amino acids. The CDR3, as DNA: TGTGCCAGCAGCGGGACAGGGGGATTTGAAAAACTGTTTTTT. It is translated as CASSGTGGFEKLFF. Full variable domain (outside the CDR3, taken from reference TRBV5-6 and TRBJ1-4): DAGVTQSPTHLIKTRGQQVTLRCSPKSGHDTVSWYQQALGQGPQFIFQYYEEEERQRGNFPDRFSGHQFPNYSSELNVNALLLGDSALYLCASSGTGGFEKLFFGSGTQLSVL.

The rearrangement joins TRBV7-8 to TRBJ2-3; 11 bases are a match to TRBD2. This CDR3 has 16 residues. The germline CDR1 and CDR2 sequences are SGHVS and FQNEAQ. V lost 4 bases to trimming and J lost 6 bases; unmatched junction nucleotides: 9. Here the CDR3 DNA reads TGTGCCAGCAGCTCCCCCCGACTAGCGGGGAGGGATACGCAGTATTTT. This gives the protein CASSSPRLAGRDTQYF.

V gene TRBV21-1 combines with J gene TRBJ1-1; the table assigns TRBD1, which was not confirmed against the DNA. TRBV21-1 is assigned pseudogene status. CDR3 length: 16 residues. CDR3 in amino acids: CASSKARTDTNTEAFF. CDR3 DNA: TGTGCCAGCAGCAAAGCTCGGACAGATACTAACACTGAAGCTTTCTTT.

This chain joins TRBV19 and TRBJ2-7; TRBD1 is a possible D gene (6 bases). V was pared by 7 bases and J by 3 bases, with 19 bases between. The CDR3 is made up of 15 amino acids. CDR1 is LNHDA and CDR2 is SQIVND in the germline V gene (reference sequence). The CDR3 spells CASIRYRAQNYEQYF. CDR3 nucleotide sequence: TGTGCCAGTATTCGATACAGGGCACAGAACTACGAGCAGTACTTC.

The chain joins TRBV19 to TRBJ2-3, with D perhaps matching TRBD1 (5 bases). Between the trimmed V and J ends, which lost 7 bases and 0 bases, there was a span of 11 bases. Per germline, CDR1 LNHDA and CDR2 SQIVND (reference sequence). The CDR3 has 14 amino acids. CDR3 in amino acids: CASTPTASTDTQYF. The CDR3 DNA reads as TGTGCCAGTACCCCGACAGCCAGCACAGATACGCAGTATTTT. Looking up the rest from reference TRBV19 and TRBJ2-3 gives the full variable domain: DGGITQSPKYLFRKEGQNVTLSCEQNLNHDAMYWYRQDPGQGLRLIYYSQIVNDFQKGDIAEGYSVSREKKESFPLTVTSAQKNPTAFYLCASTPTASTDTQYFGPGTRLTVL.

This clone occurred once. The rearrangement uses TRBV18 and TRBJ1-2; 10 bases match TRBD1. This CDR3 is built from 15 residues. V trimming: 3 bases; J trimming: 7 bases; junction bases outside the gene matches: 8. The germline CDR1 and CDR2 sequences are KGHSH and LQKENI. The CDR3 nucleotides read TGTGCCAGCTCACCCGGGACAGGGGTTGGAGGTGGCTACACCTTC. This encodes CASSPGTGVGGGYTF.

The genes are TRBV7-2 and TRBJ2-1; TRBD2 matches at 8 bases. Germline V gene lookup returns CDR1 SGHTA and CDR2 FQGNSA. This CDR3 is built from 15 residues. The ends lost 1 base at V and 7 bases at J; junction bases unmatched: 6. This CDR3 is CASSLDGGAWNEQFF. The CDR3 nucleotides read TGTGCCAGCAGCTTAGACGGGGGGGCCTGGAATGAGCAGTTCTTC.

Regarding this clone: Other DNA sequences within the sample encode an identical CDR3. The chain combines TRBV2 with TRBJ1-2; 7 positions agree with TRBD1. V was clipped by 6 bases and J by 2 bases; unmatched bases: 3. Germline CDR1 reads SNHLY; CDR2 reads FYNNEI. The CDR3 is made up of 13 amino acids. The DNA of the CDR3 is TGTGCCAGCAGCGGGGACAGAAACTATGGCTACACCTTC. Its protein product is CASSGDRNYGYTF.

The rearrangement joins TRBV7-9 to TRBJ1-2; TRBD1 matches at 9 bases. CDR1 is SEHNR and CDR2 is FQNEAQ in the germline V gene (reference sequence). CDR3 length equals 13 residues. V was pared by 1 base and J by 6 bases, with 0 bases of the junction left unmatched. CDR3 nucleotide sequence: TGTGCCAGCAGCTTAGGACAGGGGGATGGCTACACCTTC. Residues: CASSLGQGDGYTF.